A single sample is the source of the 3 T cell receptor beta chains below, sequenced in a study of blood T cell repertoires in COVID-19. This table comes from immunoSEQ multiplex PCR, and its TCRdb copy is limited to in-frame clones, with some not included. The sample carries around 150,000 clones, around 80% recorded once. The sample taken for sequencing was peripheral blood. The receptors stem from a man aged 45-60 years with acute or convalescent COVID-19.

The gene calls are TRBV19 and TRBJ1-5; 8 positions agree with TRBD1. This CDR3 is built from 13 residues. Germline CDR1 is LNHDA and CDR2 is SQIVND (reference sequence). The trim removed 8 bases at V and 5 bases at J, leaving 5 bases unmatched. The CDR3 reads CASGQGVDQPQHF. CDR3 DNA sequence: TGTGCCAGTGGACAGGGCGTGGATCAGCCCCAGCATTTT.

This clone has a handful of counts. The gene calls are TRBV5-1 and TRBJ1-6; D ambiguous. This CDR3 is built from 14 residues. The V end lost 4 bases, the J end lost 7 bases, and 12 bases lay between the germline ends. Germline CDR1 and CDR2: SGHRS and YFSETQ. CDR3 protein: CASSEGSRNSPLHF. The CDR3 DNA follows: TGCGCCAGCAGCGAGGGAAGTAGAAATTCACCCCTCCACTTT.

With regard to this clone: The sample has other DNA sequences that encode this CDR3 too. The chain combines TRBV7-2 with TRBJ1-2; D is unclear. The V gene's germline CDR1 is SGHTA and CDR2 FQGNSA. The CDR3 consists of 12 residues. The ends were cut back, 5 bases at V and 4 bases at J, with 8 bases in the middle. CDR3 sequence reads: CASSPRGYGYTF. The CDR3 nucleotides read TGTGCCAGCAGCCCCCGGGGCTATGGCTACACCTTC.